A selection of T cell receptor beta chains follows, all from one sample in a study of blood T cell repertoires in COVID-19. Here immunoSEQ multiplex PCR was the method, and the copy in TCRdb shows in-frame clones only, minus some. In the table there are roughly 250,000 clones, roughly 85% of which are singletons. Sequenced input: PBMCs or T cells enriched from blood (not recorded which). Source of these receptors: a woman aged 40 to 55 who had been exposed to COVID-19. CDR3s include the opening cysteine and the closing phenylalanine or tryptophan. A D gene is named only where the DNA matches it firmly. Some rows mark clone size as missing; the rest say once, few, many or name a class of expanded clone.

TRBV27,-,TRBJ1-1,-,TGTGCCAGCAGTTTATCGGGCCCATCCGAAGCTTTCTTT,CASSLSGPSEAFF
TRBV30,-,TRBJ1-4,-,TGTGCCTGGAGTGGTCCAGATGAAAAACTGTTTTTT,CAWSGPDEKLFF
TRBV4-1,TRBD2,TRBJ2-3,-,TGCGCCAGCAGCCAAGACCCTAGCGGGGGCACAGATACGCAGTATTTT,CASSQDPSGGTDTQYF
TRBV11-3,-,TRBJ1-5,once,TGTGCCAGCAGCCCCATCGCACGAGGCAATCAGCCCCAGCATTTT,CASSPIARGNQPQHF
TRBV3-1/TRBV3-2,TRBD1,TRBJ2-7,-,TGTGCCAGCAGCCACCAGACAGGGCTTTACGAGCAGTACTTC,CASSHQTGLYEQYF
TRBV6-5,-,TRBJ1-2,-,TGTGCCAGCAGCATTTCCGGGGGTATCGGCTATGGCTACACCTTC,CASSISGGIGYGYTF
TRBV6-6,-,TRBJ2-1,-,TGTGCCAGCAGTTACGGTGCTATATCCAATGAGCAGTTCTTC,CASSYGAISNEQFF
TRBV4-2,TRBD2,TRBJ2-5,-,TGTGCCAGCAGCCAGTCCTCCCCTAGCGGGGGGGCAAGGGAGACCCAGTACTTC,CASSQSSPSGGARETQYF
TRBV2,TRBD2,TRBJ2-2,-,TGTGCCAGCAGTGACCTAGCGGGGTCGGCCGGGGAGCTGTTTTTT,CASSDLAGSAGELFF
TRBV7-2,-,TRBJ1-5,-,TGTGCCAGCAGCGAAGGACTGACGAGCAATCAGCCCCAGCATTTT,CASSEGLTSNQPQHF
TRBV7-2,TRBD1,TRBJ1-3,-,TGTGCCAGCAGTCCGGGACAGTCCTTCACCATATATTTT,CASSPGQSFTIYF
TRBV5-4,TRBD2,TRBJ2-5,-,TGTGCCAGCAGCCAGGGGACAGCGGGGGGTAACCAAGAGACCCAGTACTTC,CASSQGTAGGNQETQYF
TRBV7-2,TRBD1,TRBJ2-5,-,TGTGCCAGCAGCTTCTCTCGGGACAGATACTTCCAAGAGACCCAGTACTTC,CASSFSRDRYFQETQYF
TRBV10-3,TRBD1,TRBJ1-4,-,TGTGCCACGGGCGCCGCGAGACAGGGGGGGGAAAAACTGTTTTTT,CATGAARQGGEKLFF
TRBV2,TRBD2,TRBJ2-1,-,TGTGCCAGCCACCGGACTAGCTCGTATGAGCAGTTCTTC,CASHRTSSYEQFF
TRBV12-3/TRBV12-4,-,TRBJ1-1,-,TGTGCCAGCAGTTTAGGGGAGGCCGGTGAAGCTTTCTTT,CASSLGEAGEAFF
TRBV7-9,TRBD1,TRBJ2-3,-,TGTGCCAGCGAAAACAGGGGAGGCACAGATACGCAGTATTTT,CASENRGGTDTQYF
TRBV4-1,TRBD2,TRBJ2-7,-,TGCGCCAGCAGCCAAGATCTGGGACTACCCTACGAGCAGTACTTC,CASSQDLGLPYEQYF
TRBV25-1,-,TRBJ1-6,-,TGTGCCAGCAGTGAATCGGGAGGTGTGAATTCACCCCTCCACTTT,CASSESGGVNSPLHF
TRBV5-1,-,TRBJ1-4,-,TGCGCCAGCAGCGCCTCAGGGGAGACTAATGAAAAACTGTTTTTT,CASSASGETNEKLFF
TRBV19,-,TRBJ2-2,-,TGTGCCAGTTCAGGACAGACTAACACCGGGGAGCTGTTTTTT,CASSGQTNTGELFF
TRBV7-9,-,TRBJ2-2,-,TGTGCCAGCAGCTTAGGTTCGGGGTCGAACACCGGGGAGCTGTTTTTT,CASSLGSGSNTGELFF
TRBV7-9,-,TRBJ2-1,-,TGTGCCAGCAGCCCCCGCGACAGCGTCCCCTACAATGAGCAGTTCTTC,CASSPRDSVPYNEQFF
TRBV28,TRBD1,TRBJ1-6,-,TGTGCCAGCAGTCCGGACAGGGGAGGAGGGTCCTATAATTCACCCCTCCACTTT,CASSPDRGGGSYNSPLHF
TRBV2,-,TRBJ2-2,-,TGTGCCAGCAAAGAAGGGACATCGAACACCGGGGAGCTGTTTTTT,CASKEGTSNTGELFF
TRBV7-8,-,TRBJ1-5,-,TGTGCCAGCAGGTCGGGAGGGTTTAGCAATCAGCCCCAGCATTTT,CASRSGGFSNQPQHF
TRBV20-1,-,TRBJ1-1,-,TGCAGTGCTAGTCCAGGGAACACTGAAGCTTTCTTT,CSASPGNTEAFF
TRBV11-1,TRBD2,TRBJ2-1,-,TGTGCCAGCAGCTACCTAGCGGGGGGGTACAATGAGCAGTTCTTC,CASSYLAGGYNEQFF
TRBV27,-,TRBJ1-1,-,TGTGCCAGCATGAGGCGGGGTCCCCCCTTGGTCACTGAAGCTTTCTTT,CASMRRGPPLVTEAFF
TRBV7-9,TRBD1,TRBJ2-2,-,TGTGCCAGCAGCCGTCAGGGGGACACCGGGGAGCTGTTTTTT,CASSRQGDTGELFF
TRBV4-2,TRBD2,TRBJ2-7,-,TGTGCCAGCAGCCAAGGGGATGCGGGGGGGCCTCGGGAGCAGTACTTC,CASSQGDAGGPREQYF
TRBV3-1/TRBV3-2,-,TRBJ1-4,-,TGTGCCAGCAGCCTAACAGGGATTAATGAAAAACTGTTTTTT,CASSLTGINEKLFF
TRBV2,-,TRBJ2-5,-,TGTGCCAGCAGTGAACAACTAGAAGAGACCCAGTACTTC,CASSEQLEETQYF
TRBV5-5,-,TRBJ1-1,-,TGTGCCAGCAGCCCCGGGATTTGGGGGGTCGCTGAAGCTTTCTTT,CASSPGIWGVAEAFF
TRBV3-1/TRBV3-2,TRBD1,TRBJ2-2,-,TGTGCCAGCAGCCAACGCGGGGCAGGGGGCCTTCACGGGGAGCTGTTTTTT,CASSQRGAGGLHGELFF
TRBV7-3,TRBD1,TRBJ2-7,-,TGTGCCAGCAGCCCCGGGACAGGGTCTACCGACGAGCAGTACTTC,CASSPGTGSTDEQYF
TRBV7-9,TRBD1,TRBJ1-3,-,TGTGCCAGCAGCCTCGAACGGACAGGGGGCCCTAACACCATATATTTT,CASSLERTGGPNTIYF
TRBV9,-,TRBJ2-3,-,TGTGCCAGCAGCGTAGGAGGGATTGATACGCAGTATTTT,CASSVGGIDTQYF
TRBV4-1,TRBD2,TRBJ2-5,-,TGCGCCAGCAGCCAAGGCGGGGGGGTGGCGGGAGAGACCCAGTACTTC,CASSQGGGVAGETQYF
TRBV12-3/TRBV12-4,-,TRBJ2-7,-,TGTGCCAGCAGCTCTCTCTACGAGCAGTACTTC,CASSSLYEQYF
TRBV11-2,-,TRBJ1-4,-,TGTGCCAGCAGCTTAGCCCCCACTGCAACTAATGAAAAACTGTTTTTT,CASSLAPTATNEKLFF
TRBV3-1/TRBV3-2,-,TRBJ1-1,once,TGTGCCAGCAGCCAGAACACGGACAGTAGGACTTTCTTT,CASSQNTDSRTFF